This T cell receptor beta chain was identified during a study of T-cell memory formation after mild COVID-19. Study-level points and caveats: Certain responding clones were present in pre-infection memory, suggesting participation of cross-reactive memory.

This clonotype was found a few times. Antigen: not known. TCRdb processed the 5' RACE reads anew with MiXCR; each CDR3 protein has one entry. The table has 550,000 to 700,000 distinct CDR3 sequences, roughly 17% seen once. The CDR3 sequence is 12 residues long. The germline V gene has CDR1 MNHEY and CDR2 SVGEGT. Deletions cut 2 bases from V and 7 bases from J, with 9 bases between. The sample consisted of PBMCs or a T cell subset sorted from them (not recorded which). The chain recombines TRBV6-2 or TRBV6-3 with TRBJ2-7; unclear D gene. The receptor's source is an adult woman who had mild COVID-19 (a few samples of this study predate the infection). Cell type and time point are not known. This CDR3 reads CASSYPSREQYF. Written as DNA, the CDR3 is TGTGCCAGCAGTTACCCTTCGCGGGAGCAGTACTTC.